This T cell receptor beta chain appears in the sequencing data of a study of T cells in Graves' hyperthyroidism and ophthalmopathy. At the level of the study: Initial diagnosis, before any treatment, was when peripheral blood was collected.

Patients showing uncontrolled infection, other autoimmune disease, pregnancy or lactation were ineligible. Amplification yielded TCR beta CDR3 regions, with RNA transcripts as the source. The TCR CDR3 was amplified in a first-round RT-PCR using the HTBI primer set. One entry per CDR3 protein results from TCRdb running MiXCR on the multiplex PCR reads. This sample yields approximately 520,000 distinct CDR3 sequences, of which around a quarter are seen a single time; approximately 10% belongs to the top ten. Study observations and caveats: Ophthalmopathy onset followed model prediction by a median approximately seven months. Most thyroid clonotypes that were expanded above 0.001 also turned up in blood.

This clonotype has ten or more counts. Antigen specificity is unknown. V was cut by 4 bases and J by 8 bases, with 9 bases left in between. The length of the CDR3 is 12 residues. The clonotype originates from a woman in her 30s with Graves' ophthalmopathy. The rearrangement links TRBV12-3 or TRBV12-4 to TRBJ2-4; no clear D. The sequencing sample was made of blood. As DNA, the CDR3 is TGTGCCAGCAGTTATACTGGGGACATTCAGTACTTC. It codes for CASSYTGDIQYF.